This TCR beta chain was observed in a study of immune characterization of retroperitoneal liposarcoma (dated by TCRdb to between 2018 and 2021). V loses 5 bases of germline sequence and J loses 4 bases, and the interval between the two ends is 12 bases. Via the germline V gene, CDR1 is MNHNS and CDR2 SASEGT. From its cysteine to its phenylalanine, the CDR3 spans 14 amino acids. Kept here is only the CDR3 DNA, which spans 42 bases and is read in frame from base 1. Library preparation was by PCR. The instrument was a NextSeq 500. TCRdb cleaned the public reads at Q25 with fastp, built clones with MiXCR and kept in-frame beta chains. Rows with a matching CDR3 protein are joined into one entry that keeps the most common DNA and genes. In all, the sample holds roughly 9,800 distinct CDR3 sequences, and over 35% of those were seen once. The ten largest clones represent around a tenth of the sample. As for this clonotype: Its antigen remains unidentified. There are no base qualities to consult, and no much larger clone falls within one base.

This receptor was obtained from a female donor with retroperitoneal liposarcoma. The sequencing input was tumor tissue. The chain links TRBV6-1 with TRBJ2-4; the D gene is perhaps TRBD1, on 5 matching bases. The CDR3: CASSYAGSKNIQYF. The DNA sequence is TGTGCCAGCAGTTATGCAGGGTCAAAAAACATTCAGTACTTC.